This paragraph reports one T cell receptor beta chain. Its specificity is not known. After removal of 5 bases from V and 0 bases from J, the junction contained 7 bases not matched to a gene. Germline V lookup: CDR1 MGHDK, CDR2 SYGVNS. The length of the CDR3 is 16 residues. The sample originates from a study of CD8+ T cells in alopecia areata. Study conclusions and caveats: Researchers say the link of baseline CD8+ expansion to response remains uncertain, with one nonresponder. Clonality exceeded that of normal scalp in lesional scalp, most notably in alopecia totalis/universalis. Numerous expanded lesional clones remained in scalp and blood during tofacitinib.

Sequencing relied on a cDNA template that was reverse transcribed from extracted RNA. Using immunoSEQ multiplex PCR, the repertoire was profiled, and TCRdb retains in-frame clones only, with some absent. The sample contains under 350,000 clones, 58% of which appear only once. Treatment defined: oral pan-JAK inhibitor, 5-10 mg twice daily. Material: CD4+ T cells sorted from blood, obtained at week 24, from a patient treated with tofacitinib. The chain combines TRBV25-1 with TRBJ2-3; 8 nucleotides line up with TRBD2. The receptor's source is a human donor with alopecia areata. The CDR3 loop is CASSFGRGASTDTQYF. The CDR3 nucleotides are TGTGCCAGCAGTTTCGGGCGGGGGGCAAGCACAGATACGCAGTATTTT.